These T cell receptor beta chains were read from a single sample in a study of regulatory T cells in long-lasting Graves disease. TCRdb re-analysed the multiplex PCR reads in MiXCR, keeping a single row per CDR3 protein. The sample has about 560,000 distinct CDR3 sequences, about 15% seen once. These data also featured in a second study, about T cells in Graves' hyperthyroidism and ophthalmopathy.

Sequencing was performed on peripheral blood mononuclear cells (PBMCs), taken at new diagnosis, from a patient treated with antithyroid drugs. The receptors stem from a man between 18 and 29 years old with Graves disease. Each CDR3 is given with its conserved first and last residue. Each record gives: J gene, clone size, V gene, D gene, CDR3 protein, CDR3 DNA. A D gene is named only where the DNA matches it firmly. A clone size is listed for some rows: how often the clone was seen (once, few, many), or a class if it is expanded.

>TRBJ2-7|many|TRBV12-5|NA
CASGFPGESYEQYF
TGTGCTAGTGGTTTTCCCGGGGAATCCTACGAGCAGTACTTC
>TRBJ2-7|many|TRBV6-1|NA
CASGTFPPPYEQYF
TGTGCCAGCGGGACCTTTCCTCCCCCCTACGAGCAGTACTTC
>TRBJ2-1|few|TRBV2|TRBD2
CASSSTGRHNEQFF
TGTGCCAGCAGCTCTACCGGGAGGCACAATGAGCAGTTCTTC
>TRBJ2-1|many|TRBV6-5|TRBD2
CASSYLNLAGDEQFF
TGTGCCAGCAGTTACTTAAACCTAGCGGGAGATGAGCAGTTCTTC
>TRBJ2-7|many|TRBV28|TRBD1
CASSRPLRQGRYEQYF
TGTGCCAGCAGTCGACCCCTCCGACAGGGGAGGTACGAGCAGTACTTC
>TRBJ1-6|few|TRBV27|NA
CASSLSLSYSRNSPLHF
TGTGCCAGCAGTTTATCTCTTTCTTACAGTCGCAATTCACCCCTCCACTTT
>TRBJ2-3|NA|TRBV7-9|NA
CASSPGVTVTDTQYF
TGTGCCAGCAGCCCGGGGGTTACGGTGACAGATACGCAGTATTTT
>TRBJ2-5|NA|TRBV2|TRBD1
CASRDKPGQGARGVETQYF
TGTGCCAGCAGAGATAAACCGGGACAGGGGGCGCGGGGCGTGGAGACCCAGTACTTC
>TRBJ2-3|many|TRBV6-1|NA
CASIRDGSTDTQYF
TGTGCCAGCATTCGGGACGGTAGCACAGATACGCAGTATTTT
>TRBJ2-7|many|TRBV3-1|NA
CASSPLTGYGSYEQYF
TGTGCCAGCAGCCCCCTAACCGGTTACGGTTCCTACGAGCAGTACTTC
>TRBJ2-5|NA|TRBV20-1|TRBD1
CSARVTGGIVETQYF
TGCAGTGCTAGAGTAACAGGGGGCATCGTGGAGACCCAGTACTTC
>TRBJ2-7|many|TRBV2|NA
CASSVMGGEQYF
TGTGCCAGCAGTGTAATGGGGGGCGAGCAGTACTTC
>TRBJ2-1|few|TRBV20-1|TRBD2
CSAGGATSGRSNEQFF
TGCAGTGCTGGGGGGGCGACTAGCGGGAGGAGCAATGAGCAGTTCTTC
>TRBJ1-1|NA|TRBV7-7|NA
CASSPTESSEAFF
TGTGCTAGCAGCCCAACCGAGTCCTCTGAAGCTTTCTTT
>TRBJ1-5|many|TRBV7-9|NA
CASSTTEDQPQHF
TGTGCCAGCAGCACCACAGAGGATCAGCCCCAGCATTTT
>TRBJ2-1|many|TRBV7-3|TRBD2
CASSYSGSPYNEQFF
TGTGCCAGCAGCTATAGCGGGAGCCCCTACAATGAGCAGTTCTTC
>TRBJ2-7|many|TRBV20-1|TRBD2
CSAPGLAGGYEQYF
TGCAGTGCTCCGGGACTAGCGGGCGGGTACGAGCAGTACTTC
>TRBJ1-1|NA|TRBV9|NA
CASSVSAMNTEAFF
TGTGCCAGCAGCGTATCAGCAATGAACACTGAAGCTTTCTTT
>TRBJ1-1|many|TRBV30|NA
CAWRDLGRVSTEAFF
TGTGCCTGGAGGGACTTAGGACGGGTATCCACTGAAGCTTTCTTT
>TRBJ2-2|many|TRBV7-8|NA
CASRGPGAGGAVDTGELFF
TGTGCCAGCAGGGGTCCGGGGGCAGGAGGAGCGGTCGACACCGGGGAGCTGTTTTTT
>TRBJ1-6|many|TRBV20-1|NA
CSARRQPNSPLHF
TGCAGTGCTAGACGGCAACCGAATTCACCCCTCCACTTT
>TRBJ2-1|few|TRBV19|TRBD1
CASSIDPGTGNNEQFF
TGTGCCAGTAGTATAGACCCCGGGACAGGTAACAATGAGCAGTTCTTC
>TRBJ2-7|NA|TRBV19|TRBD2
CASSIGLAGRRYEQYF
TGTGCCAGTAGTATTGGACTAGCGGGAAGAAGGTACGAGCAGTACTTC
>TRBJ1-2|NA|TRBV29-1|NA
CSVGLGSNYGYTF
TGCAGCGTTGGTCTCGGGTCTAACTATGGCTACACCTTC
>TRBJ2-2|NA|TRBV5-1|TRBD2
CAISAGQAGAGELFF
TGTGCCATCTCCGCTGGCCAAGCGGGGGCCGGGGAGCTGTTTTTT
>TRBJ2-7|few|TRBV4-1|NA
CASSQDPGPGVIEQYF
TGCGCCAGCAGCCAAGATCCGGGCCCGGGAGTGATCGAGCAGTACTTC
>TRBJ1-2|few|TRBV19|NA
CASIPWKGYTF
TGTGCCAGTATTCCGTGGAAGGGCTACACCTTC
>TRBJ2-5|many|TRBV5-1|NA
CASSLRDSVRETQYF
TGTGCCAGCAGCTTGCGGGATTCGGTTCGAGAGACCCAGTACTTC
>TRBJ2-2|NA|TRBV30|NA
CAWRTNTGELFF
TGTGCCTGGAGGACGAACACCGGGGAGCTGTTTTTT
>TRBJ1-1|many|TRBV28|NA
CASSLGGLEMNTEAFF
TGTGCCAGCAGTTTGGGGGGGCTTGAGATGAACACTGAAGCTTTCTTT
>TRBJ2-1|many|TRBV20-1|NA
CSARDRELYNEQFF
TGCAGTGCTAGAGATCGGGAGTTGTACAATGAGCAGTTCTTC
>TRBJ2-7|NA|TRBV11-2|NA
CASSHWTRAYEQYF
TGTGCCAGCAGCCACTGGACACGCGCCTACGAGCAGTACTTC
>TRBJ2-7|many|TRBV6-2/TRBV6-3|TRBD1
CASSYSMAGTGLSYEQYF
TGTGCCAGCAGTTACTCGATGGCCGGGACAGGCTTGTCCTACGAGCAGTACTTC
>TRBJ2-3|many|TRBV20-1|TRBD2
CSAEGLGVTDTQYF
TGCAGTGCTGAGGGACTAGGAGTGACAGATACGCAGTATTTT
>TRBJ2-2|NA|TRBV11-2|TRBD1
CASSHPGQGAGELFF
TGTGCCAGCAGCCACCCGGGACAGGGGGCCGGGGAGCTGTTTTTT
>TRBJ2-1|NA|TRBV6-2/TRBV6-3|TRBD1
CASRGQGLRSYNEQFF
TGTGCCAGCAGAGGACAGGGCCTTCGCTCCTACAATGAGCAGTTCTTC
>TRBJ1-2|NA|TRBV30|NA
CAWSDGSGRLDYGYTF
TGTGCCTGGAGCGATGGGTCAGGGCGGCTTGACTATGGCTACACCTTC
>TRBJ2-1|many|TRBV5-1|NA
CASSLAPLAGEQFF
TGCGCCAGCAGCTTGGCCCCCCTAGCCGGTGAGCAGTTCTTC
>TRBJ1-6|many|TRBV27|TRBD1
CASSLRQGDSSPLHF
TGTGCCAGCAGTTTAAGACAGGGAGATTCTTCACCCCTCCACTTT
>TRBJ1-1|many|TRBV12-3/TRBV12-4|NA
CASGLNTEAFF
TGTGCCAGCGGATTAAACACTGAAGCTTTCTTT
>TRBJ2-5|NA|TRBV6-5|TRBD2
CASSSPSGSQETQYF
TGTGCCAGCAGTTCTCCTAGCGGGAGCCAAGAGACCCAGTACTTC
>TRBJ2-3|many|TRBV28|NA
CASSLPLITDTQYF
TGTGCCAGCAGTCTCCCACTAATCACAGATACGCAGTATTTT
>TRBJ2-4|many|TRBV6-9|TRBD2
CASSSQGLAGLPKYF
TGTGCCAGCAGTTCCCAGGGACTAGCGGGCCTCCCGAAGTACTTC
>TRBJ1-5|NA|TRBV6-1|NA
CASSDRGDAQPQHF
TGTGCCAGCAGTGACAGGGGAGACGCTCAGCCCCAGCATTTT
>TRBJ1-1|few|TRBV5-5|NA
CASNQGPRSTEAFF
TGTGCCAGCAACCAGGGACCTCGGAGTACTGAAGCTTTCTTT
>TRBJ1-2|NA|TRBV20-1|NA
CSASNRVAYGYTF
TGCAGTGCTAGTAATCGGGTTGCCTATGGCTACACCTTC
>TRBJ1-2|many|TRBV12-3/TRBV12-4|NA
CASRSTNYGYTF
TGTGCCAGCAGGTCTACTAACTATGGCTACACCTTC
>TRBJ2-7|NA|TRBV18|NA
CASSRRDFGGEYEQYF
TGTGCCAGCTCACGCCGGGACTTCGGGGGCGAATACGAGCAGTACTTC
>TRBJ2-7|many|TRBV3-1|TRBD2
CASSGLGGTLSYEQYF
TGTGCCAGCAGCGGACTAGGAGGGACCCTCTCCTACGAGCAGTACTTC
>TRBJ2-5|NA|TRBV12-5|NA
CASGLDGTGALQETQYF
TGTGCTAGTGGTTTGGACGGTACCGGGGCACTACAAGAGACCCAGTACTTC
>TRBJ2-2|NA|TRBV5-1|NA
CASNFEDSGIGLFF
TGCGCCAGCAACTTCGAGGACAGCGGGATTGGGCTGTTTTTT